This paragraph reports one TCR beta chain. Its antigen is not identified. The junction had 6 bases not matched to a gene; V was cut back by 4 bases and J by 3 bases. Per the germline V gene, CDR1 is MRHNA and CDR2 is SNTAGT. The CDR3 contains 15 residues. Method: immunoSEQ multiplex PCR; TCRdb's copy keeps in-frame clones and lacks some. This sample has some 140,000 clones, with around nine tenths found just once. This sample was included in a study of graft-versus-host responses after intestinal transplantation. Study-wide context: Recipients received multivisceral, liver-intestinal, or isolated intestinal transplants. Points from the study as a whole: Peak levels of circulating GvH clones tracked with early post-transplant HvG declines. Elevated graft-versus-host to host-versus-graft clonal ratios in allografts were recorded for patients with graft-donor T cell macrochimerism.

This TCR was sampled from a human donor who received an intestinal transplant. V and J are TRBV6-4 and TRBJ2-7; 10 nucleotides line up with TRBD2. Here the sequenced sample was unstimulated CD4+ T cells sorted from spleen or lymph node cells, taken before intestinal transplant. The CDR3 loop reads CASSAQAGGGYEQYF. For the CDR3, the DNA is TGTGCCAGCAGTGCTCAAGCGGGAGGGGGCTACGAGCAGTACTTC.